A single sample is the source of the 11 T cell receptor beta chains below, sequenced in a study of blood T cells in healthy people across ages. Primed by a sample-barcoded 5' primer and a J-beta primer mix, a second PCR proceeded for roughly 6 to 12 cycles. MiXCR, applied by TCRdb to the 5' RACE reads, yields one record per CDR3 protein. The profile shows about 670,000 distinct CDR3 sequences, roughly 41% of them singletons. What was sequenced was blood. The source of these receptors is an elderly man in good health.

The J gene is TRBJ2-3, the V gene TRBV6-2 or TRBV6-3; a weak D match, TRBD2 (6 bases). V was pared by 0 bases and J by 0 bases, with 10 bases between. The CDR3 consists of 16 residues. Germline CDR1 and CDR2: MNHEY and SVGEGT. The CDR3 DNA reads TGTGCCAGCAGTTACTCGGGCGGGGTTAGCACAGATACGCAGTATTTT. This codes for CASSYSGGVSTDTQYF.

The genes are TRBV5-1 and TRBJ1-2; no reliable D call. The CDR3 has 14 residues. Trimming took 5 bases from V and 3 from J, leaving 14 bases between them. Germline lookup yields CDR1 SGHRS and CDR2 YFSETQ. The chain's CDR3 is CASSFLEGYYGYTF. The CDR3 coding sequence is TGCGCCAGCAGTTTTTTGGAGGGTTACTATGGCTACACCTTC.

The chain combines TRBV6-1 with TRBJ2-1; TRBD1 agrees at 9 bases. The J call may be mistaken, given a closer DNA end match to TRBJ2-7. This CDR3 is 15 amino acids long. Germline V gene data show CDR1 as MNHNS and CDR2 as SASEGT. The DNA of the CDR3 is TGTGCCAGCAGTGAACAACAGGGGGCTAGGAATGAGCAGTACTTC. Translating it yields CASSEQQGARNEQYF.

This clonotype showed up just a few times. It may be a read error: a sequence one base away is much more abundant. The CDR3 spells CASSQRRGLEQYF. CDR3 in DNA: TGCGCCAGCAGCCAAAGACGGGGATTAGAGCAGTACTTC. V is TRBV4-3 and J is TRBJ2-5; D possibly corresponds to TRBD2 (5 bases). The CDR3 has 13 residues. Germline-derived CDR1 and CDR2 are LGHNA and YSLEER. Trimming removed 2 bases from V and 11 bases from J, with 15 bases in between.

The chain carries TRBV7-3 and TRBJ2-3; D is uncertain. From germline, CDR1 is SGHTA and CDR2 FQGTGA. V dropped 1 base and J dropped 4 bases, with 6 bases sitting between them. This CDR3 is built from 13 residues. In DNA, the CDR3 is TGTGCCAGCAGCTTAAACAATCCAGATACGCAGTATTTT. Residues: CASSLNNPDTQYF.

The chain uses TRBV20-1 and TRBJ2-5; no firm D call. V lost 2 bases and J 2 bases, leaving 6 bases between the germline ends. The CDR3 has 12 amino acids. Looked up from germline, CDR1 is DFQATT and CDR2 is SNEGSKA (reference sequence). As DNA, the CDR3 is TGCAGTGCTAGATCCCTACAAGAGACCCAGTACTTC. It translates to CSARSLQETQYF.

A few counts support this clonotype. V gene TRBV7-9 combines with J gene TRBJ2-6, with 11 bases aligning to TRBD1. Germline V CDR1 and CDR2: SEHNR, FQNEAQ (reference sequence). CDR3 length: 16 amino acids. After removal of 11 bases from V and 0 bases from J, the junction contained 6 bases not matched to a gene. CDR3 region: CAAGTGGVSGANVLTF. The DNA of the CDR3 is TGTGCCGCCGGGACAGGGGGTGTCTCTGGGGCCAACGTCCTGACTTTC.

Only a few counts were recorded for this clonotype. The chain couples TRBV7-6 to TRBJ2-4, with D possibly being TRBD2 (5 bases). The DNA end lines up better with TRBJ2-7; the J call may be wrong. In germline, CDR1 is SGHVS, CDR2 FNYEAQ. CDR3 size: 14 residues. For the CDR3, the DNA is TGTGCCAGCAGCTTAACCCGGGGAGTTGGCGAGCAGTACTTC. It specifies CASSLTRGVGEQYF.

This clonotype was seen only a few times. This chain links TRBV7-2 with TRBJ2-4; possibly TRBD1 or TRBD2 for D (5 bases each). This CDR3 contains 15 residues. Deletions cut 1 base from V and 0 bases from J, with 7 bases between. CDR1 is SGHTA and CDR2 is FQGNSA in the germline V gene. The CDR3 DNA reads as TGTGCCAGCAGCTTAGACGGGGCAGCCAAAAACATTCAGTACTTC. Amino acids: CASSLDGAAKNIQYF.

This chain links TRBV20-1 with TRBJ2-1; 9 positions agree with TRBD2. Trimming took 0 bases from V and 8 from J; bases not matched to a gene: 8. CDR1 and CDR2 from the germline V gene are DFQATT and SNEGSKA (reference sequence). The CDR3 contains 15 residues. The CDR3 sequence: CSARDHSGRRDEQFF. The CDR3 DNA follows: TGCAGTGCTAGAGATCACAGCGGGAGGAGAGATGAGCAGTTCTTC.

This chain uses TRBV6-5 with TRBJ2-5; D assignment may be TRBD1 or TRBD2 (5 bases each). CDR1 is MNHEY and CDR2 is SVGAGI in the germline V gene. The CDR3 is made up of 13 amino acids. V lost 2 bases to trimming and J lost 4 bases, with 8 bases between them. The CDR3, as DNA: TGTGCCAGCAGTTACAAGAGGGGAGAGACCCAGTACTTC. Encoded protein: CASSYKRGETQYF.